The clone carrying this T cell receptor beta chain was counted many times. Its antigen remains unknown. This record belongs to a study of CD8 T cells in ankylosing spondylitis. The CDR3 extends over 16 amino acids. The V and J ends lost 3 bases and 7 bases, in that order; junction bases with no gene match: 13. General observations from the study: A TCR beta motif made of roughly eight highly homologous variants seemed typical of ankylosing spondylitis blood. Disease-linked clones were CD8+ and relatively rare in peripheral blood. Disease-linked clones reportedly concentrated significantly in matched ankylosing spondylitis synovial fluid.

Library preparation for TCR beta used quantitative 5'-RACE with molecular barcodes. MiXCR, run by TCRdb on the 5' RACE reads, gives a single entry per CDR3 protein. The sample records about 800,000 distinct CDR3 sequences, 10% to 15% being singletons. The origin of this receptor is a male donor with ankylosing spondylitis. Sequenced input: blood, either unsorted or a sorted T cell fraction (not recorded which). The rearrangement joins TRBV12-3 or TRBV12-4 to TRBJ2-5, with 8 bases lining up with TRBD1. CDR3 sequence (DNA): TGTGCCAGCAGTTTGATGCGGGGACAGGTGACGCGGACCCAGTACTTC. It yields the protein CASSLMRGQVTRTQYF.